This entry concerns a single TCR beta chain. In this sample, this clone turned up a few times. Its antigen remains undetermined. Nothing much larger sits one base from this clone, and base qualities are not available. The immunoSEQ Assay, a bias-controlled multiplex PCR, was used to amplify TCRbeta CDR3 regions from genomic DNA. From the authors' description of their analysis: Nucleated cell counts per sample were estimated from amplification of reference gene primers within the assay. To quantify the absolute abundance of each unique TCRbeta CDR3 rearrangement, sequence reads were collapsed and filtered. For each sample, productive Simpson clonality was calculated as the square root of Simpson's diversity index across productive rearrangements. Here the immuneACCESS table is served through TCRdb, limited to in-frame sequences with V and J called. Missing clones are a known gap in these copies; in checked studies unresolved V genes cover under half, and the rest lacks a known reason. V and J calls and clone size are given by that table; D and trimming were obtained from the DNA. The sample table records hundreds of thousands of clones; over 75% of these occur just once. Approximately 9.4% of the sample is in the top ten clones.

Enrolling through a virtual design, the prospective study's participants ranged in age from roughly 18 to 95 years and lived across some 22 United States geographic areas. To assign participants to cohorts, the prospective study relied on clinical history that participants themselves reported in a screening survey and a study questionnaire. For ImmuneRACE Cohort 3, a participant was defined as recovered based on two consecutive negative NP/OP PCR tests, clearance by a healthcare professional, or resolution of symptoms. In the prospective study, mobile phlebotomists collected whole blood, serum and a nasopharyngeal or oropharyngeal swab from each participant. Over a roughly 2-month period, participants in the prospective study had the option of providing additional blood draws and questionnaires. Blood samples from the prospective study were shipped frozen or at room temperature prior to DNA extraction.

The data stem from a study of blood T cell repertoires in COVID-19 (dated by TCRdb to 2019 to 2021). As for the study more broadly: The collaborator samples originated in the United States, Italy and Spain and spanned the acute and convalescent phases of COVID-19. The prospective study material was composed of cDNA or gDNA derived from T cells, B-cell-depleted T cells, or PBMCs. Deeply sampled blood TCRbeta repertoires from subjects exposed to, actively infected with, or recovered from COVID-19 were included in the dataset. The repertoires were released in a freely available public database meant as a resource for research on the immune response to SARS-CoV-2. The samples were drawn from the first 160 participants of the ongoing ImmuneRACE study and from over 950 subjects provided by 6 global collaborators. Nearly every sample came with metadata listing a de-identified subject ID, COVID-19 status, age in years and sex. HLA class I and class II types, where available, came from metadata supplied by the sample provider rather than from assay-based typing.

Spanning cysteine to phenylalanine, the CDR3 consists of 15 amino acids. Kept here is only the CDR3 DNA, which spans 45 bases and is read in frame from base 1. V loses 0 bases at its end and J loses 5 bases; junction bases beyond the gene matches: 4. Reading the germline V gene gives CDR1 SGDLS and CDR2 YYNGEE. What the study reported, not specific to this receptor: How much clinical and demographic metadata was included differed by source and by participant, and the metadata was provided uncurated.

The chain couples TRBV9 to TRBJ2-7; a stretch of 11 junction bases matches TRBD1. The sequence derives from a woman in her thirties or forties who had recovered from COVID-19. The specimen sequenced was PBMCs or T cells enriched from blood (not recorded which). The nucleotide sequence reads TGTGCCAGCAGCGTAGAGGGGACAGGGGGTAACGAGCAGTACTTC. It translates to CASSVEGTGGNEQYF.